The present T cell receptor (beta chain) was sequenced within a study of blood T cell repertoires in COVID-19. Assay: immunoSEQ multiplex PCR; the TCRdb copy retains only in-frame clones and omits some. The repertoire holds about 250,000 clones, with 87% as singletons. The receptor comes from a man aged 18 to 35 with active or convalescent COVID-19. The sequencing input was peripheral blood.

The CDR3 DNA sequence: TGTGCCAGCTCAAGCGGAATGAAGCCCCAGCATTTT. Its translation is CASSSGMKPQHF. V gene TRBV6-5 combines with J gene TRBJ1-5; D unclear. The germline V gene has CDR1 MNHEY and CDR2 SVGAGI. The germline V and J ends were trimmed by 8 bases and 8 bases, with 13 bases remaining between them. The CDR3 contains 12 residues.